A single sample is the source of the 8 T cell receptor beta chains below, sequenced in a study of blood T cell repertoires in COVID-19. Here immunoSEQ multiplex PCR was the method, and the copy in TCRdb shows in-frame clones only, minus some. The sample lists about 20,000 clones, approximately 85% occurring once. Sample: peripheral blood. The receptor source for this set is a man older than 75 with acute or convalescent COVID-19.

The CDR3 DNA follows: TGTGCCAGCAGTACGCGGGAGGTCTCCTACGAGCAGTACTTC. It is translated as CASSTREVSYEQYF. V is TRBV27 and J is TRBJ2-7, with 8 bases that match TRBD2. The CDR3 loop spans 14 amino acids. The junction had 3 bases not matched to a gene; V was cut back by 5 bases and J by 0 bases. In germline, CDR1 is MNHEY, CDR2 SMNVEV (reference sequence).

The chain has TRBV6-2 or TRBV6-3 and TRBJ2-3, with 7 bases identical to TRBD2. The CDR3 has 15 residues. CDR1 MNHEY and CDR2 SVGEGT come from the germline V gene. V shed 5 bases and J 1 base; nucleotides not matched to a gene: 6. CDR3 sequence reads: CASSRAGFGTDTQYF. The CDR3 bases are TGTGCCAGCAGTCGAGCGGGATTTGGCACAGATACGCAGTATTTT.

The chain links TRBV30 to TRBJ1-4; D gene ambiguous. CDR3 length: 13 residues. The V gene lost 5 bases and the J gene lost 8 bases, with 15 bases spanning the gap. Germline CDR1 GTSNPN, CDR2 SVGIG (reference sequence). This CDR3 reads CAWGRGLLEKLFF. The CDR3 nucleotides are TGTGCCTGGGGAAGAGGCTTACTGGAAAAACTGTTTTTT.

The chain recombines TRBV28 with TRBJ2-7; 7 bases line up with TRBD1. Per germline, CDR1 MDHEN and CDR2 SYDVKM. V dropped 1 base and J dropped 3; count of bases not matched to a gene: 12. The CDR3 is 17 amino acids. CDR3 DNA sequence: TGTGCCAGCAGTTTATACAGGGGCCAAGGACTCCTCTACGAGCAGTACTTC. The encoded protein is CASSLYRGQGLLYEQYF.

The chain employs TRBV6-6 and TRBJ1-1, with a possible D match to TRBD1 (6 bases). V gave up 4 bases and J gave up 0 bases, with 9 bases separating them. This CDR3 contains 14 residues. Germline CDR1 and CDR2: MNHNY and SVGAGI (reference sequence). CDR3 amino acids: CASSSGGLNTEAFF. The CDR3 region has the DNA TGTGCCAGCAGTTCCGGGGGGCTGAACACTGAAGCTTTCTTT.

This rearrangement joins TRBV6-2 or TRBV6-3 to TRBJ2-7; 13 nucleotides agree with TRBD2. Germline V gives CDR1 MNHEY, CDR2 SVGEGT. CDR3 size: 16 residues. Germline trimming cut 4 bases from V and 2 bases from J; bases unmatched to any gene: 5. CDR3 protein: CASSLGTSGTTYEQYF. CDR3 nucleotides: TGTGCCAGCAGTTTAGGGACTAGCGGGACAACCTACGAGCAGTACTTC.

The CDR3 sequence: CAWSGTRDSSAYSNQPQHF. The CDR3 coding sequence is TGTGCCTGGAGTGGAACCCGGGACAGTTCTGCTTATAGCAATCAGCCCCAGCATTTT. The chain carries TRBV30 and TRBJ1-5; 7 bases are a match to TRBD1. This CDR3 has 19 residues. Germline CDR1 reads GTSNPN; CDR2 reads SVGIG (reference sequence). The V and J ends lost 1 base and 0 bases, in that order; junction bases with no gene match: 15.

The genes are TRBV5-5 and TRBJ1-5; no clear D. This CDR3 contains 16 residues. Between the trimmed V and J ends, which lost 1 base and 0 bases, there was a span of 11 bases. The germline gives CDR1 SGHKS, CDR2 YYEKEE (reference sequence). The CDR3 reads CASSLRSMYSNQPQHF. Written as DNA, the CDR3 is TGTGCCAGCAGCTTGCGGAGCATGTATAGCAATCAGCCCCAGCATTTT.